This T cell receptor (beta chain) was obtained from a study of neoadjuvant anti-PD-1 for oral cavity cancer. Sequencing used immunoSEQ multiplex PCR; TCRdb keeps in-frame clones, though not all of them. This sample has approximately 72,000 clones, with about 83% found just once. Analysis of PBMCs was direct, with no culture step. The V gene's germline CDR1 is SGHRS and CDR2 YFSETQ. The V gene lost 4 bases and the J gene lost 0 bases, with 14 bases spanning the gap. The CDR3 spans 16 residues. The sequences come from PBMCs, collected before nivolumab (anti-PD-1) treatment. This TCR was sampled from a person aged 35 to 85 with oral cavity squamous cell carcinoma. This sequence joins TRBV5-1 and TRBJ1-3; D is uncertain. As DNA, the CDR3 is TGCGCCAGCAGCCCGCTCCCGTTGAGCTCTGGAAACACCATATATTTT. Protein product: CASSPLPLSSGNTIYF.